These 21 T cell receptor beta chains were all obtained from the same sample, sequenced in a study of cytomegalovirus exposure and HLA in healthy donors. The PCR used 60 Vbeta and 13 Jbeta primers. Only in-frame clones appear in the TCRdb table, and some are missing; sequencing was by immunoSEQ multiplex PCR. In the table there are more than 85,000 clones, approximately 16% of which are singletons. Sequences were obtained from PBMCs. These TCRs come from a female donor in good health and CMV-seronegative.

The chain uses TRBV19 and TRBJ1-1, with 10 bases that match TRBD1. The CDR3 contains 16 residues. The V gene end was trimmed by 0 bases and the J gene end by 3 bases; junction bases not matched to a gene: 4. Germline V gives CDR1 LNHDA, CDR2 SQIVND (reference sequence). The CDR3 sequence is CASSIEGQGLDTEAFF. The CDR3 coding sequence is TGTGCCAGTAGTATAGAGGGACAGGGGTTGGACACTGAAGCTTTCTTT.

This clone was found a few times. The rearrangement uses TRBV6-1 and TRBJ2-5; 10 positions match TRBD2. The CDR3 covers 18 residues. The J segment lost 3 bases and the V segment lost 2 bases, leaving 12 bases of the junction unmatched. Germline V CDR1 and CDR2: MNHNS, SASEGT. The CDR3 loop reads CASSEFGRGLARKETQYF. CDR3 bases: TGTGCCAGCAGTGAATTCGGGAGGGGACTAGCGAGAAAAGAGACCCAGTACTTC.

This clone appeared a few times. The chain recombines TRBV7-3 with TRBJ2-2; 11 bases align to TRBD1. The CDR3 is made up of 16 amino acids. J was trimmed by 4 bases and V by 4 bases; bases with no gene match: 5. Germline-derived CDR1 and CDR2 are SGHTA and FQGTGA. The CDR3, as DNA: TGTGCCAGCAGCTCAACCGGGACAGGGGGCACCGGGGAGCTGTTTTTT. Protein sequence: CASSSTGTGGTGELFF.

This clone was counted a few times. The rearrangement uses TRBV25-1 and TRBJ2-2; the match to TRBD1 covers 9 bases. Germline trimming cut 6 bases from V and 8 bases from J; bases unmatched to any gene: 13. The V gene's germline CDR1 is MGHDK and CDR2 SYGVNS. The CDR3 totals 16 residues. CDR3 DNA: TGTGCCAGCAGCCACCGGGACAGGGATTGGGCGGGGGAGCTGTTTTTT. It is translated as CASSHRDRDWAGELFF.

CDR3 in DNA: TGTGCCAGACGTCCCGGGACTAGCGGAGCTTACGAGCAGTACTTC. Translating it yields CARRPGTSGAYEQYF. The chain has TRBV19 and TRBJ2-7; 11 bases match TRBD2. Germline V gene data show CDR1 as LNHDA and CDR2 as SQIVND (reference sequence). The V and J ends lost 9 bases and 4 bases, in that order; junction bases with no gene match: 11. The CDR3 contains 15 residues.

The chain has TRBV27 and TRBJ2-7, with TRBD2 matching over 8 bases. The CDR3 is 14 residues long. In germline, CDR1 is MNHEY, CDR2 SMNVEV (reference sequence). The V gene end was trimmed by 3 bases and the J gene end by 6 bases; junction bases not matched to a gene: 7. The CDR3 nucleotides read TGTGCCAGCAGTTTTTCAGCGGGAGTCATCGAGCAGTACTTC. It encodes CASSFSAGVIEQYF.

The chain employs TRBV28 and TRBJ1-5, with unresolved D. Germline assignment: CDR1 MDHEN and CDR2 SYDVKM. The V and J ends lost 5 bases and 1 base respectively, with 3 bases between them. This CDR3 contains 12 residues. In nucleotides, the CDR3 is TGTGCCAGCAGTCGGAGCAATCAGCCCCAGCATTTT. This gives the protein CASSRSNQPQHF. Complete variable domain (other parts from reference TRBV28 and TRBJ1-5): DVKVTQSSRYLVKRTGEKVFLECVQDMDHENMFWYRQDPGLGLRLIYFSYDVKMKEKGDIPEGYSVSREKKERFSLILESASTNQTSMYLCASSRSNQPQHFGDGTRLSIL.

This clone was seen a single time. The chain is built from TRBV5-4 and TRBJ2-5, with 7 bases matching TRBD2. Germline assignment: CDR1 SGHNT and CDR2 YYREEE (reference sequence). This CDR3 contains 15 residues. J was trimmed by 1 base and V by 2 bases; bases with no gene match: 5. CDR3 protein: CASSLRLAVQETQYF. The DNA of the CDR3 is TGTGCCAGCAGCTTACGGCTAGCGGTCCAAGAGACCCAGTACTTC.

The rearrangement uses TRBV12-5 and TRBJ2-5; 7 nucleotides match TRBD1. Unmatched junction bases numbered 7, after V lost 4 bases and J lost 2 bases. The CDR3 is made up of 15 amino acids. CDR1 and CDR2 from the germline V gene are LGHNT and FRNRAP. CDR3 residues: CASGSPSTGQETQYF. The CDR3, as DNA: TGTGCTAGTGGTTCCCCCTCGACAGGGCAAGAGACCCAGTACTTC.

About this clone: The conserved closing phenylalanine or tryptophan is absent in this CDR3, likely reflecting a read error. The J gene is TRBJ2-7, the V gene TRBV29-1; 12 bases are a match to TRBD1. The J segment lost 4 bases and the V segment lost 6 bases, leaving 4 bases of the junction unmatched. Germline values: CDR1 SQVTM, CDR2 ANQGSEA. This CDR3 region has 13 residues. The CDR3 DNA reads TGCAGCGTCCGGGACAGGGGGCGTTACGAGCAGTACCTC. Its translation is CSVRDRGRYEQYL.

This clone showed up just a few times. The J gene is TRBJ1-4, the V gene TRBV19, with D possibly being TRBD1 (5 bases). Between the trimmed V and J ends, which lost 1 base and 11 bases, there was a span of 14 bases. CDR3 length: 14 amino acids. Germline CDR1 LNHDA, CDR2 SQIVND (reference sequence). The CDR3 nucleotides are TGTGCCAGTAGTATAGGCCCCCAGGGCGTCAAACTGTTTTTT. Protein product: CASSIGPQGVKLFF.

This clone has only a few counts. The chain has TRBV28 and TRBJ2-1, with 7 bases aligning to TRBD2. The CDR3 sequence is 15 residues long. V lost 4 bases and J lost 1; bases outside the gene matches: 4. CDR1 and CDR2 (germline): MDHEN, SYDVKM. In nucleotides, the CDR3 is TGTGCCAGCAGTTCCTCTAGCGGATCCTACAATGAGCAGTTCTTC. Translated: CASSSSSGSYNEQFF.

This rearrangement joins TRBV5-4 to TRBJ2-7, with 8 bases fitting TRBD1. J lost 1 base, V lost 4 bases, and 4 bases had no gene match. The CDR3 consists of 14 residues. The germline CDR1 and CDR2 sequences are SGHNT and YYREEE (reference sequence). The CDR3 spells CASSPGQGSYEQYF. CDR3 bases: TGTGCCAGCAGCCCCGGACAGGGTTCCTACGAGCAGTACTTC.

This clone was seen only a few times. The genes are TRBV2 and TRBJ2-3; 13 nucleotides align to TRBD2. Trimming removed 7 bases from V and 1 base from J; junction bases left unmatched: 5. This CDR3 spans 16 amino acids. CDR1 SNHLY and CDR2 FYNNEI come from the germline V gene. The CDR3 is CASTEGLAGGTDTQYF. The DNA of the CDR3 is TGTGCCAGCACCGAAGGACTAGCGGGAGGCACAGATACGCAGTATTTT.

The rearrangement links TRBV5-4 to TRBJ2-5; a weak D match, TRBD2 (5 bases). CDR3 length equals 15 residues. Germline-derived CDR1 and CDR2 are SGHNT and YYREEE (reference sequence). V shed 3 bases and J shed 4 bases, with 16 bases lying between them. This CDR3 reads CASSSTQGSGETQYF. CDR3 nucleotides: TGTGCCAGCAGCTCGACCCAAGGGAGTGGAGAGACCCAGTACTTC.

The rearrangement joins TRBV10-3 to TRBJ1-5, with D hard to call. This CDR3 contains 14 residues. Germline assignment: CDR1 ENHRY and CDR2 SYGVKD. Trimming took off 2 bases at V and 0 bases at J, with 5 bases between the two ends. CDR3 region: CAISEAVSNQPQHF. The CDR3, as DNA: TGTGCCATCAGTGAGGCAGTTAGCAATCAGCCCCAGCATTTT.

This CDR3 reads CASSEAVSYEQYF. The CDR3 nucleotides are TGTGCCAGTAGTGAGGCGGTCTCCTACGAGCAGTACTTC. The genes are TRBV19 and TRBJ2-7; D unresolved. CDR3 length: 13 residues. V shed 5 bases and J shed 0 bases, with 8 bases lying between them. Germline V gives CDR1 LNHDA, CDR2 SQIVND (reference sequence).

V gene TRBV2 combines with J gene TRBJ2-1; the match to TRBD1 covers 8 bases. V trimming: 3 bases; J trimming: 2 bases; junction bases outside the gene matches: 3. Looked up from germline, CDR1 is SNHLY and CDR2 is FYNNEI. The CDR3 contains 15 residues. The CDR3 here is CASSDPGQAYNEQFF. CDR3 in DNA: TGTGCCAGCAGTGATCCGGGACAGGCCTACAATGAGCAGTTCTTC.

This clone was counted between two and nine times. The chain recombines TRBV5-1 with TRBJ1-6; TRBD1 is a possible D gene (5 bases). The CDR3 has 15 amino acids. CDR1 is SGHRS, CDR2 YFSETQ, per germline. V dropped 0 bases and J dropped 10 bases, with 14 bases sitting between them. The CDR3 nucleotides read TGCGCCAGCAGCTTGGAAGCCAGGGTGGACTCACCCCTCCACTTT. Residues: CASSLEARVDSPLHF.

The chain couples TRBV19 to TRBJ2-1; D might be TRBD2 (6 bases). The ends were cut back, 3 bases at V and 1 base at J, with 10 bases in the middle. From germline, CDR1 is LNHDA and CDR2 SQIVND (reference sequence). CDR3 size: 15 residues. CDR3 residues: CASSMVGTSYNEQFF. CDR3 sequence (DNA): TGTGCCAGTAGTATGGTCGGGACTTCCTACAATGAGCAGTTCTTC. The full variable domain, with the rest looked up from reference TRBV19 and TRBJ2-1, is DGGITQSPKYLFRKEGQNVTLSCEQNLNHDAMYWYRQDPGQGLRLIYYSQIVNDFQKGDIAEGYSVSREKKESFPLTVTSAQKNPTAFYLCASSMVGTSYNEQFFGPGTRLTVL.

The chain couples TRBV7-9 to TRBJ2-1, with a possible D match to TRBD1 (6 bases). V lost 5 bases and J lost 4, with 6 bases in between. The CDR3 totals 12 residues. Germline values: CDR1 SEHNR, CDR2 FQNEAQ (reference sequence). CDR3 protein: CASSTGYNEQFF. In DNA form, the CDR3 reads TGTGCCAGCAGCACAGGGTACAATGAGCAGTTCTTC.